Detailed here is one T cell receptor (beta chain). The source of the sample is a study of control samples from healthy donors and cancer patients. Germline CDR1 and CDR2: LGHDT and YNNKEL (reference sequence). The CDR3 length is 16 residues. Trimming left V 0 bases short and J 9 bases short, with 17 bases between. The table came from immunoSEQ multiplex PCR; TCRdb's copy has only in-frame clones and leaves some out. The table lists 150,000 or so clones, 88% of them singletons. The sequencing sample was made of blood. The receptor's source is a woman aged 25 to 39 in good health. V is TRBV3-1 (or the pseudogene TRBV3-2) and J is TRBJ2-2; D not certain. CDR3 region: CASSQDSPRAGRELFF. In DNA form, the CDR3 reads TGTGCCAGCAGCCAAGATTCCCCGAGAGCAGGCCGGGAGCTGTTTTTT.